This T cell receptor beta chain was observed in a study of CD8 T cells in ankylosing spondylitis. A single record per CDR3 protein comes from TCRdb applying MiXCR to the 5' RACE reads. This sample has just under 95,000 distinct CDR3 sequences, with around 10% found just once. This clonotype was seen repeatedly, ten times or more. Trimming removed 4 bases at V and 4 bases at J, with 15 bases between. The CDR3 totals 15 residues. Germline V CDR1 and CDR2: SGHTA, FQGTGA. This clonotype was sampled from a male donor with ankylosing spondylitis or in good health (not recorded which). The V call is TRBV7-3, the J call TRBJ2-3; TRBD1 is a possible D gene (5 bases). The sample comprised blood, either unsorted or a sorted T cell fraction (not recorded which). The CDR3 DNA follows: TGTGCCAGCAGCTCCGCCCCAGGCAGGGCAGATACGCAGTATTTT. It specifies CASSSAPGRADTQYF.